This T cell receptor beta chain stems from a study of cytomegalovirus exposure and HLA in healthy donors (TCRdb year 2017). In terms of the full investigation: In an earlier analysis of approximately 640 of the donors, 250 to 350 Gb of sequence data and just under 120 million unique TCR beta sequences from about 179 million T cells were reported. An early release that covered fewer than 750 HLA-typed donors contained approximately 300 gigabases of sequencing data and tens of millions of unique TCR sequences. Of the 398 genotyped donors, approximately 81% were placed in the genetic ancestry cluster associated with self-reported Caucasian donors. The study aimed to test whether signatures of past pathogen exposure could be identified by cataloging public T cell receptors. Using immunosequencing, the study profiled T cell repertoires from about 650 subjects and related those repertoires to cytomegalovirus serostatus. A separate validation cohort of roughly 120 different subjects was used in addition to the approximately 700-subject first cohort. High-throughput TCR immunosequencing, statistical association of individual TCRs with disease status, and machine learning were combined to predict cytomegalovirus infection status. In a later analysis, previously published TCR beta repertoires from several hundred donors were re-analyzed and high-resolution HLA genotyping was added so that TCR occurrence patterns could be studied. Rather than drawing on any new phenotypic data, the later analysis identified candidate immune exposures from TCR beta sequences and the way those sequences occurred across donors. To decide whether each TCR beta V gene segment behaved as functional or pseudogenic, an earlier analysis of approximately 620 of the donors relied on high-throughput TCR beta sequencing. Donor age, sex, ethnicity and CMV serostatus were compiled together with the repertoire data. In a later genetic analysis, genome-wide SNP genotypes for about 60% of the 666 donors were used, and that subset was treated as a discovery cohort. Every discovery cohort repertoire had been produced on one sequencing platform. Both class I and class II loci were covered by HLA typing, at four-digit resolution. The number of donors typed differed by locus, with 629-630 for A, B, C, DRB1 and DQB1, over 500 for DQA1, 600 to 610 for DPA1, and approximately 470 for DPB1. Because of strong linkage in the cohort, a few DR-DQ haplotypes were treated as single units for association and clustering. Across 300 to 500 genotyped donors of the cohort, an average of about 200,000 unique TCR beta nucleotide sequences per donor were sequenced, and roughly a sixth of those sequences were non-productive. Findings and caveats that apply to the study as a whole: In a later analysis, the rate of TCR association differed among HLA loci, with DRB1 alleles having the most associated TCRs and HLA-C alleles having the fewest. According to a later genetic analysis, donors in an Asian-associated ancestry cluster had fewer N-insertions in productive TCRs than the approximately 650-donor mean. The only immune exposure information available for the cohort was CMV serostatus. A later analysis found that most CMV-associated TCR beta chains appeared HLA-restricted, with HLA associations seemingly driven largely by CMV exposure. Roughly uniform sequencing depth across donors was assumed in presence/absence analyses, although this assumption may not hold. A further reported finding was that TCR beta sequences accurately predicted the HLA-A and HLA-B alleles for most subjects in the first cohort. A later analysis found that HLA-associated TCR beta chains were more clonally expanded and had lower generation probabilities than equally common non-associated chains. The classifier was reported to diagnose cytomegalovirus status with high specificity and sensitivity in both the original cohort and the validation cohort. In a later genetic analysis, a missense DCLRE1C variant was associated with V-gene and J-gene trimming of TCR beta chains, and the association was replicated in an independent cohort. The study gave a list of 150 to 200 TCR beta chains associated with cytomegalovirus. The sequencing pipeline was judged likely to have produced a cluster of highly shared sequence variants as a technical artifact. Because some donors lacked HLA typing at each locus, the association tests relied only on the typed subset. Several of the top co-occurrence clusters appeared to be linked to parvovirus B19, influenza, CMV and Epstein-Barr virus, according to a later analysis. Assigning TCR associations to individual alleles was difficult when HLA alleles, especially DR and DQ, strongly co-occurred. Three of the identified cytomegalovirus-associated TCR beta chains were confirmed in vitro to be specific for cytomegalovirus antigens. The authors suggested that the approach could potentially be generalized to other disease states and immunological phenotypes. The cohort was sequenced for TCR beta chains only, and without alpha or paired-chain data the features that could be detected were limited. Because counts were too low, more than 15 rarely observed V segments, including chromosome 9 orphons, were left out of the earlier analysis of over 550 of the donors. Correlated functional status among segregating V segments might be attributable to linkage disequilibrium, but an unknown experimental factor could not be ruled out. Broadly in line with IMGT annotations, most TCR beta V segments showed up in productive rearrangements about 87% or about 30% of the time in an earlier analysis of roughly 590 of the donors. In a later analysis, about 16,000 TCR beta sequences were associated with specific HLA alleles at a false discovery rate of 0.05. Across donors, most TCR sequences were observed very rarely, whereas some public TCRs were present in many individuals.

Details on this clone: It has no known antigen specificity. Base qualities are not at hand, and no much larger clone is one base apart.

The cohort consisted of 600 to 700 healthy bone marrow donors. At the time of sampling, all cohort members were nominally healthy, though unrecorded immune exposures were likely present. The donor was CMV seronegative and was included in the group of 352 seronegative cohort members. Every donor gave a peripheral blood sample, and the peripheral blood mononuclear cells from that sample were used for TCR beta sequencing. The Qiagen DNeasy Blood Extraction Kit was used to extract genomic DNA from the blood cell samples. Library generation was performed with the immunoSEQ multiplex PCR assay. A mixture of 60 forward primers for TCR Vbeta segments and 13 reverse primers for TCR Jbeta segments was used in the multiplex PCR. Amplification of the CDR3 region of rearranged TCR beta genes was performed with a multiplex PCR assay on genomic DNA. The Illumina HiSeq System was used to sequence the amplified TCR beta libraries as 87-base-pair reads. The authors' pipeline ran thus. A later analysis counted about 82 million unique TCR beta chains across the 500 to 850 repertoires, and around 9.9 million of these chains were shared by at least two donors. Raw reads were error-corrected and collapsed into unique sequences by a nearest-neighbor algorithm in which closely related sequences were merged to remove PCR and sequencing errors. To assign V, D and J gene segments, CDR3 sequences were aligned to IMGT reference sequences. Each retained sequence needed at least a six-nucleotide match to both a V gene segment and a J gene segment. Rearrangements were classified as productive when the CDR3 lacked stop codons and remained in frame with V and J, and all other rearrangements were classified as non-productive. Following IMGT convention, CDR3 was defined as the stretch from the second conserved V-encoded cysteine to the conserved J-encoded phenylalanine. In an earlier analysis of more than 550 of the donors, sequences lacking an unambiguous match to a single V gene segment were excluded. An earlier analysis of several hundred of the donors called V segments functional above 56.7% productive rearrangements and segregating when the between-donor standard deviation exceeded 5%. A statistical classification framework was built for diagnosing cytomegalovirus status from the catalog of TCR beta chain sequences. V and J gene assignment, in a later analysis, came from comparing TCR nucleotide sequences with IMGT/GENE-DB human TR gene sequences. Using the TCRdist pipeline, a later analysis assigned CDR3 sequences along with most-parsimonious VDJ recombination scenarios. In a later analysis, every TCR beta chain was defined by the combination of its CDR3 amino acid sequence and its V-gene family, and reads without a unique V-gene family were dropped. A later analysis removed 600 or so highly shared, low-generation-probability nucleotide sequences to deal with suspected cross-contamination and a sequencing artifact. In a later analysis, a clonal expansion index for each public chain was calculated from normalized within-repertoire ranks of inferred template counts. In a later analysis, generation probabilities were computed using a VDJ recombination model fitted to out-of-frame rearrangements, and the results were checked against IGoR. In a later analysis, hypergeometric tests were used to score TCR-TCR, TCR-HLA and TCR-CMV co-occurrence, with a repertoire-size bias correction applied to TCR pairs. A later analysis estimated false discovery rates by permuting HLA or CMV assignments 20 times. A later analysis grouped co-occurring TCRs with DBSCAN, adding TCRdist sequence similarity when clustering within HLA-allele-positive subsets. For co-occurrence clustering, repertoires with fewer than 30,000 or more than 120,000 public chains were excluded, along with about five repertoires with anomalous nucleotide sharing. TCRdb retrieved this table from immuneACCESS and kept in-frame rearrangements only. Not all clones are present; in checked studies, unresolved V genes account for under half, and no reason is known for the remainder. That table is the source of V, J and clone size, and D and trimming were worked out from the DNA. In all, the sample holds some 160,000 clones, and roughly 85% of those were seen once. Roughly 0.76% of the sample belongs to the ten largest clones.

The specimen sequenced was PBMCs. This TCR derives from a woman aged 35 to 49 in good health and CMV-seronegative.

The encoded CDR3 is CASSQQASSGYTF. The bases read TGTGCCAGTAGTCAACAGGCTTCCTCTGGCTACACCTTC. The rearrangement combines TRBV19 with TRBJ1-2; a tentative D match to TRBD1 spans 5 bases. CDR1 and CDR2 are read off the germline V gene (reference sequence) as LNHDA and SQIVND. From cysteine to phenylalanine, the CDR3 is 13 amino acids long. Only the CDR3 region is kept as DNA, spanning 39 bases read in frame from base 1. V sheds 5 bases and J sheds 7 bases, leaving 14 bases between their ends.